These T cell receptor beta chains were read from a single sample in a study of blood T cell repertoires in COVID-19. Using immunoSEQ multiplex PCR, the repertoire was profiled, and TCRdb retains in-frame clones only, with some absent. Among a few hundred thousand clones listed, over 75% were seen once. Material for sequencing was peripheral blood. Receptor source: a woman aged 55-70 years with acute or convalescent COVID-19. Each CDR3 is given with its conserved first and last residue. D genes are given only for firm matches. Rows may omit the clone size; those that give it use once, few, many or a size class.

v_gene	j_gene	abundance	d_gene	len	CDR3aa	CDR3nt
TRBV19	TRBJ1-1	NA	NA	13	CASRMREITEAFF	TGTGCCAGTAGGATGAGGGAGATCACTGAAGCTTTCTTT
TRBV28	TRBJ2-7	NA	TRBD1	15	CASSFVWTGGNEQYF	TGTGCCAGCAGTTTCGTATGGACAGGGGGCAACGAGCAGTACTTC
TRBV6-5	TRBJ1-6	NA	NA	16	CASSYSSVPYNSPLHF	TGTGCCAGCAGTTACTCCTCAGTCCCCTATAATTCACCCCTCCACTTT
TRBV2	TRBJ2-7	NA	TRBD1	18	CASSESAVFSDRGHEQYF	TGTGCCAGCAGTGAATCCGCCGTTTTTTCAGACAGGGGGCACGAGCAGTACTTC
TRBV19	TRBJ1-2	NA	TRBD1	14	CASSTTGGGYGYTF	TGTGCCAGTAGTACAACAGGGGGCGGCTATGGCTACACCTTC
TRBV19	TRBJ1-5	once	TRBD1	17	CASSKKGQGSLYQPQHF	TGTGCCAGTAGTAAGAAGGGACAGGGGAGTCTATATCAGCCCCAGCATTTT
TRBV4-2	TRBJ2-7	NA	NA	17	CASSQGKGASGAYEQYF	TGTGCCAGCAGCCAAGGGAAAGGGGCTTCAGGGGCCTACGAGCAGTACTTC
TRBV19	TRBJ2-7	once	TRBD2	16	CASSNPLAGGPHEQYF	TGTGCCAGTAGTAACCCACTAGCGGGAGGGCCCCACGAGCAGTACTTC
TRBV27	TRBJ2-1	once	TRBD2	14	CASSLAGGYKGQFF	TGTGCCAGCAGTTTAGCGGGAGGCTATAAGGGGCAGTTCTTC
TRBV28	TRBJ2-1	NA	TRBD2	15	CASSRLAGVPNEQFF	TGTGCCAGCAGTCGTCTAGCGGGAGTCCCCAATGAGCAGTTCTTC
TRBV3-1/TRBV3-2	TRBJ2-5	NA	TRBD1	17	CASTNEGSRQGEETQYF	TGTGCCAGCACCAACGAGGGGAGCCGACAGGGAGAAGAGACCCAGTACTTC
TRBV18	TRBJ1-2	NA	TRBD1	15	CASSLNPQGAYGYTF	TGTGCCAGCTCTCTAAATCCTCAGGGGGCCTATGGCTACACCTTC
TRBV9	TRBJ1-2	NA	NA	15	CASSVDPGVGYGYTF	TGTGCCAGCAGCGTAGATCCAGGGGTTGGCTATGGCTACACCTTC
TRBV9	TRBJ1-2	NA	NA	15	CASSVGTSPNYGYTF	TGTGCCAGCAGCGTTGGGACAAGCCCTAACTATGGCTACACCTTC
TRBV11-2	TRBJ1-1	NA	NA	12	CASSLLLTEAFF	TGTGCCAGCAGCTTACTACTGACTGAAGCTTTCTTT
TRBV19	TRBJ1-1	NA	NA	15	CASSIKERSGKGAFF	TGTGCCAGTAGTATTAAAGAACGGTCGGGGAAAGGAGCTTTCTTT
TRBV6-5	TRBJ2-1	few	NA	14	CASSFSTGHNEQFF	TGTGCCAGCAGTTTTTCGACAGGACACAATGAGCAGTTCTTC
TRBV28	TRBJ2-2	NA	NA	16	CASSQRTVGNSGELFF	TGTGCCAGCAGTCAACGGACAGTAGGAAACTCCGGGGAGCTGTTTTTT
TRBV28	TRBJ2-7	NA	NA	13	CASSLVARGEQYF	TGTGCCAGCAGTTTAGTAGCCAGGGGCGAGCAGTACTTC
TRBV5-1	TRBJ2-3	NA	NA	13	CASSSRVPDTQYF	TGCGCCAGCAGCTCCAGGGTTCCAGATACGCAGTATTTT
TRBV4-2	TRBJ1-1	NA	TRBD1	14	CASSSGTGSPEAFF	TGTGCCAGCAGCTCCGGGACAGGGTCCCCTGAAGCTTTCTTT
TRBV28	TRBJ2-7	once	NA	13	CASSLTISGEQYF	TGTGCCAGCAGTTTAACCATATCGGGTGAGCAGTACTTC
TRBV6-5	TRBJ2-7	NA	NA	13	CASSYSTNYEQYF	TGTGCCAGCAGTTACTCGACTAACTACGAGCAGTACTTC
TRBV29-1	TRBJ1-5	NA	TRBD1	12	CSVGQGDQPQHF	TGCAGCGTTGGGCAGGGGGATCAGCCCCAGCATTTT
TRBV4-1	TRBJ1-6	NA	NA	12	CASSQGGSPLHF	TGCGCCAGCAGCCAAGGGGGCTCACCCCTCCACTTT
TRBV6-5	TRBJ2-5	NA	NA	13	CASSRWAQETQYF	TGTGCCAGCTCCAGGTGGGCCCAAGAGACCCAGTACTTC
TRBV6-6	TRBJ2-7	NA	NA	13	CASSQDFSYEQYF	TGTGCCAGCAGCCAGGATTTCTCCTACGAGCAGTACTTC
TRBV6-1	TRBJ2-3	NA	TRBD2	18	CASSEGALAGGLKDTQYF	TGTGCCAGCAGTGAAGGGGCCCTCGCGGGAGGGCTGAAAGATACGCAGTATTTT
TRBV29-1	TRBJ1-5	NA	TRBD1	14	CSVMDRGGNQPQHF	TGCAGCGTTATGGACAGGGGAGGCAATCAGCCCCAGCATTTT
TRBV7-2	TRBJ2-7	NA	TRBD2	15	CASSLAGTSGYEQYF	TGTGCCAGCAGCCTAGCGGGGACTAGCGGCTACGAGCAGTACTTC
TRBV12-3/TRBV12-4	TRBJ2-7	few	NA	11	CASRLSYEQYF	TGTGCCAGCAGACTTTCCTACGAGCAGTACTTC
TRBV9	TRBJ1-2	NA	TRBD1	14	CASSAQRQGSGYTF	TGTGCCAGCAGCGCCCAACGACAGGGAAGCGGCTACACCTTC
TRBV4-3	TRBJ1-5	NA	TRBD1	15	CASSQGSTGAQPQHF	TGCGCCAGCAGCCAAGGCTCCACAGGGGCTCAGCCCCAGCATTTT
TRBV9	TRBJ2-7	few	TRBD2	18	CASSVEAVLAGFLHEQYF	TGTGCCAGCAGCGTAGAAGCGGTTCTAGCGGGATTTCTCCACGAGCAGTACTTC
TRBV7-2	TRBJ1-1	NA	NA	13	CASRGGGATEAFF	TGTGCCAGCAGGGGGGGAGGAGCCACTGAAGCTTTCTTT
TRBV23-1	TRBJ2-3	NA	TRBD1	15	CASSQSPGTGYTQYF	TGCGCCAGCAGTCAATCCCCCGGGACAGGGTACACGCAGTATTTT
TRBV19	TRBJ2-3	NA	NA	13	CASSIGGTDTQYF	TGTGCCAGTAGTATAGGCGGCACAGATACGCAGTATTTT
TRBV5-1	TRBJ1-1	NA	TRBD1	14	CASSRDRVNTEAFF	TGCGCCAGCAGCCGGGACAGAGTTAACACTGAAGCTTTCTTT
TRBV5-1	TRBJ2-6	NA	NA	15	CASSKQGFGANVLTF	TGCGCCAGCAGCAAACAGGGCTTTGGGGCCAACGTCCTGACTTTC
TRBV2	TRBJ1-5	NA	TRBD1	13	CAIQGAWNQPQHF	TGTGCCATCCAGGGGGCGTGGAATCAGCCCCAGCATTTT